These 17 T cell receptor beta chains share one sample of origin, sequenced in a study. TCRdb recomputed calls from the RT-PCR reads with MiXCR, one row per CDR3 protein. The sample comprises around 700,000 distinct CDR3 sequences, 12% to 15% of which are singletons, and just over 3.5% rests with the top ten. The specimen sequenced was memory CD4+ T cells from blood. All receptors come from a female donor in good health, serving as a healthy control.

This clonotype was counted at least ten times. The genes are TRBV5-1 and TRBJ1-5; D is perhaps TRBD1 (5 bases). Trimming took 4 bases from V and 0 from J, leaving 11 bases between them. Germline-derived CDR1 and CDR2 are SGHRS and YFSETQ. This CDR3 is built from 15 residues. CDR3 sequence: CASSLLGDSNQPQHF. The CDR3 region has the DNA TGCGCCAGCAGCCTCTTAGGGGATAGCAATCAGCCCCAGCATTTT. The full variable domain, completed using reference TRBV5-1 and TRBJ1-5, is KAGVTQTPRYLIKTRGQQVTLSCSPISGHRSVSWYQQTPGQGLQFLFEYFSETQRNKGNFPGRFSGRQFSNSRSEMNVSTLELGDSALYLCASSLLGDSNQPQHFGDGTRLSIL.

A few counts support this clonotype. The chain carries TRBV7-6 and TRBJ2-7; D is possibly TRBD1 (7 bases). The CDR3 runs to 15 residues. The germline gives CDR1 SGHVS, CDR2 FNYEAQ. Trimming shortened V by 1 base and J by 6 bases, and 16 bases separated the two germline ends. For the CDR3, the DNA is TGTGCCAGCAGCTTAGTGGGCAGGGGGGTTGGCGAGCAGTACTTC. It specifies CASSLVGRGVGEQYF.

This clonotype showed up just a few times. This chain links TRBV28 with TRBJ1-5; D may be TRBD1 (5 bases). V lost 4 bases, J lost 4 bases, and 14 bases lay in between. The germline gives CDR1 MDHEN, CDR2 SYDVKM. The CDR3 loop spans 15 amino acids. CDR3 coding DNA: TGTGCCAGCAGTTCCCCGGGGCTCAATAATCAGCCCCAGCATTTT. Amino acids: CASSSPGLNNQPQHF.

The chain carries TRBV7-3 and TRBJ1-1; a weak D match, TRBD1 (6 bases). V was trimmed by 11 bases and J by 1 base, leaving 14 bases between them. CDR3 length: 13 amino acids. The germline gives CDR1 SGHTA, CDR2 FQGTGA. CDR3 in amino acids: CAAQGKPNTEAFF. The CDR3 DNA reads TGTGCCGCCCAGGGGAAGCCGAACACTGAAGCTTTCTTT.

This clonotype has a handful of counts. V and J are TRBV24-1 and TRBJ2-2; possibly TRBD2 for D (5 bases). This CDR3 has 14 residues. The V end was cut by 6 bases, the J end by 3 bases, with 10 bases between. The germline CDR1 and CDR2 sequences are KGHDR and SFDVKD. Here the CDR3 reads CATSRDGDTGELFF. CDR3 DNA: TGTGCCACCAGTAGAGACGGGGACACCGGGGAGCTGTTTTTT.

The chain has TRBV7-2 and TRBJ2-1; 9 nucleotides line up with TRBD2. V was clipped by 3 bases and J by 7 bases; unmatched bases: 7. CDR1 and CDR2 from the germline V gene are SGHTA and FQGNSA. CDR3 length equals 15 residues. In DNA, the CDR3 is TGTGCCAGCAGCTTTTCGGGCGGGAGGGCGAATGAGCAGTTCTTC. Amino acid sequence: CASSFSGGRANEQFF.

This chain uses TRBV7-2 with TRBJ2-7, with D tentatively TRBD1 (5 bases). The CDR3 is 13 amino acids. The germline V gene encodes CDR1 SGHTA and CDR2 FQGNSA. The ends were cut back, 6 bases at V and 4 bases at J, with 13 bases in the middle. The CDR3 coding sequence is TGTGCCAGCAGTTTGGGGCAGGAGTACGAGCAGTACTTC. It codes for CASSLGQEYEQYF.

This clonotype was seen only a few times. CDR3 nucleotide sequence: TGCAGTCAAGGGGGACAACGAAATGGCTACACCTTC. It codes for CSQGGQRNGYTF. The chain uses TRBV20-1 and TRBJ1-2; maybe TRBD1 (6 bases). Deletions cut 8 bases from V and 6 bases from J, with 16 bases between. The CDR3 spans 12 residues. In germline, CDR1 is DFQATT, CDR2 SNEGSKA (reference sequence).

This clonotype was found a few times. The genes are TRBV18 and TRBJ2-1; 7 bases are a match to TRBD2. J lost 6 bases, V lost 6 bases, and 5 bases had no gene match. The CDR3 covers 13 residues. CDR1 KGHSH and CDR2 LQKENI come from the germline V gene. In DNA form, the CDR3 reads TGTGCCAGCTCCCCTCCGGGGGGCAATGAGCAGTTCTTC. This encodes CASSPPGGNEQFF.

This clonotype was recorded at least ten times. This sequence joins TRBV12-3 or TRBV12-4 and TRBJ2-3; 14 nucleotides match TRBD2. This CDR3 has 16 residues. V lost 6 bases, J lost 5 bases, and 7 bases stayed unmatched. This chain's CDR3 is CASRPPGLAGVDTQYF. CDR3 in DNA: TGTGCCAGCAGACCGCCGGGACTAGCGGGAGTAGATACGCAGTATTTT.

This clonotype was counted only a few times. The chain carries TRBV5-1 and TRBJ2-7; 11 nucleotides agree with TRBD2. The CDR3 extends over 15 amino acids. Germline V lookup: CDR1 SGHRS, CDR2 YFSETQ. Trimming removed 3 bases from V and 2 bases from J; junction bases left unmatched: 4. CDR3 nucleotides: TGCGCCAGCAGCTCGACTAGCGGGGTGGCCTACGAGCAGTACTTC. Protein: CASSSTSGVAYEQYF.

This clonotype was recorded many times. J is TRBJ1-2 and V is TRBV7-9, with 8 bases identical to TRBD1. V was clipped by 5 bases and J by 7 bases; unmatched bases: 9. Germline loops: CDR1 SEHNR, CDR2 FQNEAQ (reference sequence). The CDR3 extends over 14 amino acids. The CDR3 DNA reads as TGTGCCAGCAGCCTCCACAGGACAGGGAGTGGCTACACCTTC. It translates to CASSLHRTGSGYTF.

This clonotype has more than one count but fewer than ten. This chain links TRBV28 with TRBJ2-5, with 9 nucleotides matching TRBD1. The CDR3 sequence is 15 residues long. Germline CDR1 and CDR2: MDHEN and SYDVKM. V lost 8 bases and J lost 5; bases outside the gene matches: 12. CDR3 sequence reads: CASGGATGGVETQYF. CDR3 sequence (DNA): TGTGCCAGCGGTGGGGCTACAGGGGGCGTCGAGACCCAGTACTTC. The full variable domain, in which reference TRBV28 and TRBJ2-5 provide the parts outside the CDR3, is DVKVTQSSRYLVKRTGEKVFLECVQDMDHENMFWYRQDPGLGLRLIYFSYDVKMKEKGDIPEGYSVSREKKERFSLILESASTNQTSMYLCASGGATGGVETQYFGPGTRLLVL.

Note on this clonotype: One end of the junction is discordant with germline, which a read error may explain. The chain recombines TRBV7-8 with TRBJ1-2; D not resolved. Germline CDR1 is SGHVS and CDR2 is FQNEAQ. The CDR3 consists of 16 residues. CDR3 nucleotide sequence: TGTGCCAGCAGCCCGACCCCGGGCGGTACTAACTATGGCCACACCTTC. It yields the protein CASSPTPGGTNYGHTF.

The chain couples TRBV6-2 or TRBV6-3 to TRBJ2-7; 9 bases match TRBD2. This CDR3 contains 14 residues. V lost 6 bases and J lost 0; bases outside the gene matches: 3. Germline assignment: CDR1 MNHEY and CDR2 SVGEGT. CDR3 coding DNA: TGTGCCAGCAGGAGGACTAGCGACTCCTACGAGCAGTACTTC. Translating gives CASRRTSDSYEQYF.

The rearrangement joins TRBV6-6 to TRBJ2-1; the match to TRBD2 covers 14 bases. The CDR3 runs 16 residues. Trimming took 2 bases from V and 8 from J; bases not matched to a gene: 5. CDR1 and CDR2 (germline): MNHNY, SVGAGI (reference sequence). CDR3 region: CASSYGTSGSRDEQFF. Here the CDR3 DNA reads TGTGCCAGCAGTTACGGGACTAGCGGGAGTCGGGATGAGCAGTTCTTC.

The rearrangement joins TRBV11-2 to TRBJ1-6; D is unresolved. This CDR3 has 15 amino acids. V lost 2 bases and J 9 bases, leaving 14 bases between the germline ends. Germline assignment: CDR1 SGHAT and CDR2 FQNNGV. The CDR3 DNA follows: TGTGCCAGCAGCTTAAACTGGATGGGGATTTCACCCCTCCACTTT. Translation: CASSLNWMGISPLHF. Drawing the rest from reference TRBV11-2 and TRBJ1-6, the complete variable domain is EAGVAQSPRYKIIEKRQSVAFWCNPISGHATLYWYQQILGQGPKLLIQFQNNGVVDDSQLPKDRFSAERLKGVDSTLKIQPAKLEDSAVYLCASSLNWMGISPLHFGNGTRLTVT.